The 10 T cell receptor beta chains below were found in one sample sequenced in a study. Each CDR3 protein gets one entry after TCRdb re-called the RT-PCR reads with MiXCR. The sample lists about 680,000 distinct CDR3 sequences; approximately 15% were seen once. Input material: memory CD4+ T cells from blood. The receptors were gathered from a female donor in good health, serving as a healthy control.

Only a few counts were recorded for this clonotype. The J gene is TRBJ1-2, the V gene TRBV18; tentative D call: TRBD1 (6 bases). The V gene's germline CDR1 is KGHSH and CDR2 LQKENI. The CDR3 is made up of 15 amino acids. Trimming stripped 3 bases from V and 3 bases from J, with 14 bases between. The CDR3 DNA sequence: TGTGCCAGCTCACCTTCCGGGGCAGGGGACTATGGCTACACCTTC. The encoded protein is CASSPSGAGDYGYTF.

The rearrangement uses TRBV5-1 and TRBJ2-3; TRBD2 is a possible D gene (6 bases). The CDR3 sequence is 16 residues long. V lost 2 bases and J 1 base, leaving 14 bases between the germline ends. CDR1 and CDR2 (germline): SGHRS, YFSETQ. The CDR3 region has the DNA TGCGCCAGCAGCTTAGGGTCGGCGGGGCGCACAGATACGCAGTATTTT. The encoded protein is CASSLGSAGRTDTQYF.

This clonotype was observed many times. This chain connects TRBV10-3 to TRBJ1-2, with a tentative D call TRBD1 (6 bases). V was clipped by 2 bases and J by 4 bases, with 11 bases between them. From germline, CDR1 is ENHRY and CDR2 SYGVKD. This CDR3 spans 14 amino acids. CDR3 loop: CAISEGGRGYGYTF. As DNA, the CDR3 is TGTGCCATCAGTGAGGGGGGGCGAGGCTATGGCTACACCTTC.

This clonotype was recorded a few times. Here the CDR3 DNA reads TGTGCCACATCGGCCAGCGGGAGGGCCAGTGAGCAGTTCTTC. Protein sequence: CATSASGRASEQFF. The rearrangement uses TRBV2 and TRBJ2-1, with 10 bases matching TRBD2. V lost 10 bases, J lost 9 bases, and 12 bases stayed unmatched. CDR3 size: 14 residues. CDR1 SNHLY and CDR2 FYNNEI come from the germline V gene.

This clonotype was seen more than once but under ten times. The V gene is TRBV6-1, the J gene TRBJ2-2; TRBD2 might be the D (5 bases). Trimming pared 1 base from V and 0 bases from J, leaving 15 bases between. CDR1 MNHNS and CDR2 SASEGT come from the germline V gene. The CDR3 has 18 amino acids. CDR3: CASSEGAIAPANTGELFF. DNA of the CDR3: TGTGCCAGCAGTGAAGGAGCCATAGCGCCCGCGAACACCGGGGAGCTGTTTTTT.

The chain links TRBV20-1 to TRBJ1-5; D may be TRBD1 (6 bases). V shed 2 bases and J shed 0 bases, with 20 bases lying between them. Germline CDR1 reads DFQATT; CDR2 reads SNEGSKA (reference sequence). The CDR3 contains 18 residues. CDR3 nucleotides: TGCAGTGCTAGACAAATATTACTACAGGGTATTAGCAATCAGCCCCAGCATTTT. It codes for CSARQILLQGISNQPQHF.

In this sample, this clonotype turned up a few times. The chain carries TRBV10-3 and TRBJ2-7; weak D call: TRBD1 (6 bases). This CDR3 region has 16 residues. V was clipped by 5 bases and J by 0 bases, with 17 bases between them. Germline lookup yields CDR1 ENHRY and CDR2 SYGVKD. The DNA of the CDR3 is TGTGCCATCAGTCAAGGCCCAACAGGGAACTCCTACGAGCAGTACTTC. Translated, it gives CAISQGPTGNSYEQYF.

This clonotype was counted between two and nine times. J is TRBJ2-5 and V is TRBV9, with 7 bases identical to TRBD1. J gave up 5 bases and V 1 base, and 11 bases lay outside the gene matches. Germline V gene data show CDR1 as SGDLS and CDR2 as YYNGEE. The CDR3 runs to 16 residues. CDR3 region: CASSVTQGQWSETQYF. The CDR3 bases are TGTGCCAGCAGCGTAACCCAGGGACAGTGGAGCGAGACCCAGTACTTC.

This clonotype has a handful of counts. The rearrangement uses TRBV10-3 and TRBJ1-2; possibly TRBD1 for D (5 bases). There are 13 residues in the CDR3. Trimming stripped 6 bases from V and 0 bases from J, with 8 bases between. Germline V gene lookup returns CDR1 ENHRY and CDR2 SYGVKD. CDR3 DNA: TGTGCCATCAGGGGGACCGCTAACTATGGCTACACCTTC. It yields the protein CAIRGTANYGYTF.

This clonotype has more than one count but fewer than ten. A clone one base away is much larger, so this may be a read error. V usage is TRBV12-3 or TRBV12-4 and J usage is TRBJ2-7; D gene ambiguous. Trimming cost V 3 bases and J 3 bases, with 6 bases left between them. The CDR3 is 12 amino acids. The DNA of the CDR3 is TGTGCCAGCAGTTTTGGGTTCTACGAGCAGTACTTC. The encoded protein is CASSFGFYEQYF.